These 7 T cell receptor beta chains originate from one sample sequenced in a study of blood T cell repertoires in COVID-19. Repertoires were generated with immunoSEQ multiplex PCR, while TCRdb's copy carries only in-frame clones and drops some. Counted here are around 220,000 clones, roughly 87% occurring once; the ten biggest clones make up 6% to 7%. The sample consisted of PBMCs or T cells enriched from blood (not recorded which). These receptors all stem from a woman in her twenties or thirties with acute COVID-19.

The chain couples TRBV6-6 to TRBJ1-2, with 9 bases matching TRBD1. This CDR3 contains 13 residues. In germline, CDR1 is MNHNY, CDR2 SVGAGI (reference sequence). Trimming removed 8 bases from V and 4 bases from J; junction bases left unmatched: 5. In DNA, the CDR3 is TGTGCCAGCTCCTGGACAGGGGCCTATGGCTACACCTTC. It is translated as CASSWTGAYGYTF.

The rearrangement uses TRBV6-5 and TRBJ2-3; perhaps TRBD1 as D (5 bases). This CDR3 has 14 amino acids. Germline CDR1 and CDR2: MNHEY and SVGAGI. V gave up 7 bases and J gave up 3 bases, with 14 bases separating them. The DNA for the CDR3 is TGTGCCAGCACGCAGGACACCGAAACAGATACGCAGTATTTT. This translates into CASTQDTETDTQYF.

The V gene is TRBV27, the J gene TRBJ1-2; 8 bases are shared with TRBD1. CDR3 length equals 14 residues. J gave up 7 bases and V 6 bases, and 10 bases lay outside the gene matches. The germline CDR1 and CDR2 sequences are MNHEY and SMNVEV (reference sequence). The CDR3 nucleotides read TGTGCCAGCAGGCCCGGACAGGGAATGGGTGGCTACACCTTC. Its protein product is CASRPGQGMGGYTF.

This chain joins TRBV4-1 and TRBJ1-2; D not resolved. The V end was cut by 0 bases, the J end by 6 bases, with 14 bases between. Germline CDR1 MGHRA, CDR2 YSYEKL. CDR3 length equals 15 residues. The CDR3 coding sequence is TGCGCCAGCAGCCAAGAATCCCCCCAAGGAGATGGCTACACCTTC. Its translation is CASSQESPQGDGYTF.

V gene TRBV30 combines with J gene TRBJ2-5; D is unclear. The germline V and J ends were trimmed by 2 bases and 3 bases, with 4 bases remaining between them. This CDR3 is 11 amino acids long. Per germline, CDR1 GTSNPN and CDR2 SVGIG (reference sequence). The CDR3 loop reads CAWSTEETQYF. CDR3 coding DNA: TGTGCCTGGAGTACAGAAGAGACCCAGTACTTC.

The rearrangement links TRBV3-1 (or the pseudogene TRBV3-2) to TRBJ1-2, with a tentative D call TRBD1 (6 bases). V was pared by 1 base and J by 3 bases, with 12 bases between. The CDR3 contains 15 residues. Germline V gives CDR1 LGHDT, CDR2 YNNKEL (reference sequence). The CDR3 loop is CASSQGTGSYYGYTF. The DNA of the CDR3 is TGTGCCAGCAGCCAAGGCACAGGGTCTTACTATGGCTACACCTTC.

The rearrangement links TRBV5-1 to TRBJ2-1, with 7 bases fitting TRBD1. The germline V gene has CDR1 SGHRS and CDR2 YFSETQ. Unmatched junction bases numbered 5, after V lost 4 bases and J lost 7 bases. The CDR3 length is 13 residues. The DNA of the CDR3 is TGCGCCAGCAGCGAAAAACAGGGGAATGAGCAGTTCTTC. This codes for CASSEKQGNEQFF.